These 18 T cell receptor beta chains originate from one sample sequenced in a study of blood T cell repertoires in COVID-19. Using immunoSEQ multiplex PCR, the repertoire was profiled, and TCRdb retains in-frame clones only, with some absent. The sample lists roughly 500,000 clones; 89% were seen once. Sequenced sample: peripheral blood. These receptors were obtained from a man younger than 30 with COVID-19, enrolled during active disease.

The rearrangement uses TRBV5-1 and TRBJ1-2; 9 bases are shared with TRBD1. Losses at the gene ends were 2 bases for V and 6 bases for J; bases not matched to a gene: 5. Germline V gene sequence: CDR1 SGHRS, CDR2 YFSETQ. The CDR3 is made up of 14 amino acids. The CDR3 DNA reads TGCGCCAGCAGCTTACAGGGGGCGATCGATGGCTACACCTTC. Its translation is CASSLQGAIDGYTF.

The V call is TRBV2, the J call TRBJ1-2; 9 bases are shared with TRBD1. Germline CDR1 and CDR2: SNHLY and FYNNEI. With 4 bases clipped from V and 6 bases from J, the junction kept 6 bases outside the gene matches. The CDR3 length is 14 residues. The CDR3 DNA reads TGTGCCAGCAGTGGGGCTAGGACAGGGGATGGCTACACCTTC. Its translation is CASSGARTGDGYTF. Full variable domain (outside the CDR3, taken from reference TRBV2 and TRBJ1-2): EPEVTQTPSHQVTQMGQEVILRCVPISNHLYFYWYRQILGQKVEFLVSFYNNEISEKSEIFDDQFSVERPDGSNFTLKIRSTKLEDSAMYFCASSGARTGDGYTFGSGTRLTVV.

The V and J genes are TRBV6-6 and TRBJ1-5; 7 nucleotides match TRBD1. The CDR3 covers 14 residues. Per the germline V gene, CDR1 is MNHNY and CDR2 is SVGAGI (reference sequence). With V trimmed by 6 bases and J by 4 bases, 6 bases remained unmatched. The CDR3 spells CASSEQGRNQPQHF. CDR3 nucleotide sequence: TGTGCCAGCAGCGAACAGGGGAGAAATCAGCCCCAGCATTTT.

The chain joins TRBV7-9 to TRBJ1-6; 7 positions agree with TRBD1. This CDR3 contains 15 residues. V was clipped by 5 bases and J by 7 bases; unmatched bases: 8. Germline-derived CDR1 and CDR2 are SEHNR and FQNEAQ (reference sequence). DNA of the CDR3: TGTGCCAGCAGCAAAGGACAGGTGGGGAATTCACCCCTCCACTTT. Protein sequence: CASSKGQVGNSPLHF. The full variable domain, its missing parts supplied by reference TRBV7-9 and TRBJ1-6, is DTGVSQNPRHKITKRGQNVTFRCDPISEHNRLYWYRQTLGQGPEFLTYFQNEAQLEKSRLLSDRFSAERPKGSFSTLEIQRTEQGDSAMYLCASSKGQVGNSPLHFGNGTRLTVT.

The V and J genes are TRBV9 and TRBJ1-5; 7 nucleotides agree with TRBD1. This CDR3 is 13 amino acids long. From germline, CDR1 is SGDLS and CDR2 YYNGEE. Trimming at V came to 7 bases and at J to 1 base, leaving 2 bases not matched to a gene. In DNA, the CDR3 is TGTGCCAGCTCGACAGGGAGCAATCAGCCCCAGCATTTT. Encoded protein: CASSTGSNQPQHF.

The chain uses TRBV2 and TRBJ1-3; no firm D call. CDR3 length equals 12 residues. In germline, CDR1 is SNHLY, CDR2 FYNNEI. Trimming pared 6 bases from V and 1 base from J, leaving 4 bases between. CDR3 nucleotide sequence: TGTGCCAGCAGGCGGTCTGGAAACACCATATATTTT. Amino acids: CASRRSGNTIYF. The variable domain in full, completed from reference TRBV2 and TRBJ1-3, reads EPEVTQTPSHQVTQMGQEVILRCVPISNHLYFYWYRQILGQKVEFLVSFYNNEISEKSEIFDDQFSVERPDGSNFTLKIRSTKLEDSAMYFCASRRSGNTIYFGEGSWLTVV.

The chain combines TRBV6-5 with TRBJ2-2, with 7 nucleotides matching TRBD1. With V trimmed by 5 bases and J by 2 bases, 5 bases remained unmatched. Germline V gene sequence: CDR1 MNHEY, CDR2 SVGAGI. CDR3 size: 15 residues. The CDR3 bases are TGTGCCAGCAGTAAGGGGACAGCAAACACCGGGGAGCTGTTTTTT. Encoded protein: CASSKGTANTGELFF.

The chain couples TRBV2 to TRBJ2-1, with 10 bases matching TRBD2. The CDR3 has 15 residues. Germline V gene sequence: CDR1 SNHLY, CDR2 FYNNEI. The junction had 10 bases not matched to a gene; V was cut back by 4 bases and J by 10 bases. CDR3 loop: CASSVFLAGVEEQFF. The CDR3 bases are TGTGCCAGCAGTGTTTTTCTAGCGGGAGTGGAAGAGCAGTTCTTC. Complete variable domain (other parts from reference TRBV2 and TRBJ2-1): EPEVTQTPSHQVTQMGQEVILRCVPISNHLYFYWYRQILGQKVEFLVSFYNNEISEKSEIFDDQFSVERPDGSNFTLKIRSTKLEDSAMYFCASSVFLAGVEEQFFGPGTRLTVL.

This clone occurred a few times. The chain joins TRBV28 to TRBJ1-2, with a tentative D call TRBD1 (5 bases). Germline loops: CDR1 MDHEN, CDR2 SYDVKM. Trimming cost V 8 bases and J 9 bases, with 19 bases left between them. The CDR3 is 13 amino acids. CDR3 bases: TGTGCCAGCCAAGGATCCAGGGTCGGACGCTACACCTTC. Its protein is CASQGSRVGRYTF.

The V gene is TRBV19, the J gene TRBJ2-3; 8 bases agree with TRBD1. Trimming removed 5 bases from V and 0 bases from J; junction bases left unmatched: 10. Germline CDR1 LNHDA, CDR2 SQIVND (reference sequence). The CDR3 has 17 residues. The CDR3 coding sequence is TGTGCCAGTAGTGGCGGACAGGGCTATGGCAGCACAGATACGCAGTATTTT. Protein sequence: CASSGGQGYGSTDTQYF.

The V and J genes are TRBV10-3 and TRBJ2-7; 11 nucleotides align to TRBD2. CDR3 length: 16 amino acids. The germline gives CDR1 ENHRY, CDR2 SYGVKD. V was pared by 4 bases and J by 2 bases, with 7 bases of the junction left unmatched. In nucleotides, the CDR3 is TGTGCCATCAGTGCGGCCCGTAGCGGGGGGGCCTACGAGCAGTACTTC. It translates to CAISAARSGGAYEQYF.

The rearrangement uses TRBV19 and TRBJ2-7; TRBD2 agrees at 13 bases. J was trimmed by 3 bases and V by 4 bases; bases with no gene match: 9. This CDR3 has 17 amino acids. CDR1 LNHDA and CDR2 SQIVND come from the germline V gene (reference sequence). The CDR3 DNA follows: TGTGCCAGTAGTAGCGGACTAGCGGGAGCAAGGGTCTACGAGCAGTACTTC. This gives the protein CASSSGLAGARVYEQYF.

This chain joins TRBV6-4 and TRBJ2-3; the match to TRBD2 covers 9 bases. V shed 0 bases and J 4 bases; nucleotides not matched to a gene: 2. This CDR3 is 15 amino acids long. In germline, CDR1 is MRHNA, CDR2 SNTAGT. For the CDR3, the DNA is TGTGCCAGCAGTGACTCTAGCGGGGGTCCAGATACGCAGTATTTT. As protein: CASSDSSGGPDTQYF.

This sequence joins TRBV5-1 and TRBJ2-5; tentative D call: TRBD1 (6 bases). V shed 0 bases and J shed 5 bases, with 11 bases lying between them. CDR3 length equals 14 residues. CDR1 and CDR2 from the germline V gene are SGHRS and YFSETQ. The CDR3 is CASSLGGPGETQYF. The CDR3 DNA sequence: TGCGCCAGCAGCTTGGGGGGGCCCGGGGAGACCCAGTACTTC. The whole variable domain, filled in from reference TRBV5-1 and TRBJ2-5, reads KAGVTQTPRYLIKTRGQQVTLSCSPISGHRSVSWYQQTPGQGLQFLFEYFSETQRNKGNFPGRFSGRQFSNSRSEMNVSTLELGDSALYLCASSLGGPGETQYFGPGTRLLVL.

V gene TRBV7-9 combines with J gene TRBJ1-1; TRBD1 might be the D (5 bases). V dropped 1 base and J dropped 4 bases, with 7 bases sitting between them. The CDR3 is 13 amino acids. Germline values: CDR1 SEHNR, CDR2 FQNEAQ (reference sequence). DNA for the CDR3: TGTGCCAGCAGCTTAGGCAGGGTCACTGAAGCTTTCTTT. This sequence encodes CASSLGRVTEAFF.

The chain carries TRBV7-6 and TRBJ2-1, with 7 positions matching TRBD1. Trimming took 3 bases from V and 2 from J; bases not matched to a gene: 4. The germline V gene encodes CDR1 SGHVS and CDR2 FNYEAQ. The CDR3 loop spans 15 amino acids. The CDR3 reads CASSFLGQTYNEQFF. CDR3 in DNA: TGTGCCAGCAGCTTTCTGGGACAGACCTACAATGAGCAGTTCTTC.

The rearrangement links TRBV7-3 to TRBJ2-2; 15 nucleotides align to TRBD2. Per germline, CDR1 SGHTA and CDR2 FQGTGA. The CDR3 totals 16 residues. The J segment lost 5 bases and the V segment lost 5 bases, leaving 3 bases of the junction unmatched. CDR3 nucleotide sequence: TGTGCCAGCAGCCCGGGACTAGCGGGAGGAACCGGGGAGCTGTTTTTT. Residues: CASSPGLAGGTGELFF.

The V call is TRBV5-1, the J call TRBJ1-1; D remains ambiguous. This CDR3 comprises 13 residues. Per the germline V gene, CDR1 is SGHRS and CDR2 is YFSETQ. The ends were cut back, 0 bases at V and 5 bases at J, with 8 bases in the middle. In DNA form, the CDR3 reads TGCGCCAGCAGCTTGGCCGGGGAAACTGAAGCTTTCTTT. This codes for CASSLAGETEAFF.